The rows below give T cell receptor beta chains drawn from one sample of a study of blood T cell repertoires in COVID-19. Data came from immunoSEQ multiplex PCR; TCRdb stores just in-frame clones and leaves some out. The data contain roughly 77,000 clones, 77% of them singletons. The sequenced material came from peripheral blood. The source is a human donor in a cohort sampled during active COVID-19. The CDR3 runs from the conserved cysteine through the conserved F or W.

J gene | V gene | CDR3 protein
TRBJ1-1 | TRBV12-3/TRBV12-4 | CASRRQGGTEAFF
TRBJ1-3 | TRBV4-1 | CASSQDRQASGNTIYF
TRBJ1-1 | TRBV27 | CASSLIGGDTEAFF
TRBJ1-2 | TRBV19 | CASSISGYGYTF
TRBJ2-3 | TRBV24-1 | CATSGTSGGASDTQYF
TRBJ2-3 | TRBV10-3 | CAISELGPSGDTQYF
TRBJ2-7 | TRBV15 | CATSRTRYEQYF
TRBJ2-7 | TRBV6-1 | CASSDQGQPTVEQYF
TRBJ1-3 | TRBV4-1 | CASSQGARQPGNTIYF
TRBJ2-4 | TRBV11-2 | CASSSLTGSKAKNIQYF
TRBJ2-5 | TRBV5-1 | CASSLMTGGRETQYF
TRBJ2-1 | TRBV6-5 | CASSPLGTGNNEQFF
TRBJ1-2 | TRBV20-1 | CSARDNRGYTF
TRBJ2-5 | TRBV18 | CASSPQGLGPQETQYF
TRBJ2-7 | TRBV7-2 | CASSLAPSGGGHEQYF
TRBJ2-7 | TRBV6-5 | CASSYRDREWAEQYF